The 26 T cell receptor beta chains below all came from one sample that was sequenced in a study of cytomegalovirus exposure and HLA in healthy donors. Both 60 Vbeta primers and 13 Jbeta primers went into the PCR. Data came from immunoSEQ multiplex PCR; TCRdb stores just in-frame clones and leaves some out. This sample yields approximately 120,000 clones, of which around 73% are seen a single time; about 8.4% belongs to the top ten. Specimen: PBMCs. The receptors originated from a man aged 40-50 years in good health and CMV-seronegative.

This chain connects TRBV2 to TRBJ2-7; 8 bases are shared with TRBD1. Looked up from germline, CDR1 is SNHLY and CDR2 is FYNNEI. V lost 6 bases to trimming and J lost 1 base; unmatched junction nucleotides: 5. The CDR3 runs 14 residues. CDR3 DNA: TGTGCCAGCAGCCCGGACAGGGCGTCCTACGAGCAGTACTTC. It specifies CASSPDRASYEQYF.

This clone has only one observation. The gene calls are TRBV15 and TRBJ2-3, with D perhaps matching TRBD1 (5 bases). Trimming took off 8 bases at V and 4 bases at J, with 16 bases between the two ends. Germline V CDR1 and CDR2: LNHNV, YYDKDF (reference sequence). The CDR3 loop spans 14 amino acids. CDR3 DNA: TGTGCCACCTCCCGACAGAGTCCAGCAGATACGCAGTATTTT. It codes for CATSRQSPADTQYF. The entire variable domain, with the rest obtained from reference TRBV15 and TRBJ2-3, is as follows: DAMVIQNPRYQVTQFGKPVTLSCSQTLNHNVMYWYQQKSSQAPKLLFHYYDKDFNNEADTPDNFQSRRPNTSFCFLDIRSPGLGDTAMYLCATSRQSPADTQYFGPGTRLTVL.

This clone was counted only a few times. The chain combines TRBV4-2 with TRBJ1-1; 10 nucleotides line up with TRBD1. The CDR3 totals 16 residues. V shed 0 bases and J 11 bases; nucleotides not matched to a gene: 12. Germline V gene lookup returns CDR1 LGHNA and CDR2 YNFKEQ. Here the CDR3 DNA reads TGTGCCAGCAGCCAAGAGAGGGGGACAGGGGTTGGGGAGGCTTTCTTT. It is translated as CASSQERGTGVGEAFF.

The rearrangement links TRBV6-5 to TRBJ1-4; D call uncertain. The V gene's germline CDR1 is MNHEY and CDR2 SVGAGI. Between the trimmed V and J ends, which lost 2 bases and 5 bases, there was a span of 12 bases. The CDR3 is made up of 15 amino acids. CDR3 DNA sequence: TGTGCCAGCAGTTACGCGGGCAGACCCAATGAAAAACTGTTTTTT. Amino acid sequence: CASSYAGRPNEKLFF.

The chain employs TRBV19 and TRBJ1-1; 8 bases are shared with TRBD1. CDR3 size: 13 residues. V lost 8 bases to trimming and J lost 1 base; unmatched junction nucleotides: 3. Per the germline V gene, CDR1 is LNHDA and CDR2 is SQIVND (reference sequence). The CDR3 bases are TGTGCCAGTGACGGACAGGGGAACACTGAAGCTTTCTTT. Its protein product is CASDGQGNTEAFF.

In its sample, this clone was seen once. The V gene is TRBV7-3, the J gene TRBJ2-2, with D possibly TRBD1 on 6 matching bases. The CDR3 has 14 residues. V lost 3 bases and J lost 3, with 8 bases in between. CDR1 SGHTA and CDR2 FQGTGA come from the germline V gene. CDR3 DNA sequence: TGTGCCAGCAGCTTGGGACACGACACCGGGGAGCTGTTTTTT. This translates into CASSLGHDTGELFF.

With regard to this clone: The identical CDR3 is also encoded by other nucleotide sequences in the sample. This chain uses TRBV7-2 with TRBJ1-2, with 7 positions matching TRBD1. Per germline, CDR1 SGHTA and CDR2 FQGNSA. J gave up 5 bases and V 5 bases, and 5 bases lay outside the gene matches. This CDR3 has 13 residues. The CDR3 spells CASSPDRNYGYTF. The CDR3 DNA is TGTGCCAGCAGCCCGGACAGGAATTATGGCTACACCTTC.

This clone was observed a few times. This rearrangement joins TRBV7-3 to TRBJ2-5; tentatively, D is TRBD2 (6 bases). CDR3 length equals 15 residues. CDR1 SGHTA and CDR2 FQGTGA come from the germline V gene. V was cut by 2 bases and J by 2 bases, with 12 bases left in between. The CDR3 region has the DNA TGTGCCAGCAGCTTAGGGGTAGCGGCTCAAGAGACCCAGTACTTC. Translated: CASSLGVAAQETQYF.

This clone was counted a few times. This chain connects TRBV10-3 to TRBJ1-2; D gene ambiguous. Germline-derived CDR1 and CDR2 are ENHRY and SYGVKD. V lost 0 bases to trimming and J lost 6 bases, with 11 bases between them. The CDR3 runs to 14 residues. CDR3 residues: CAISESASRHGYTF. CDR3 nucleotide sequence: TGTGCCATCAGTGAGTCGGCCTCTAGGCATGGCTACACCTTC.

The chain has TRBV7-8 and TRBJ2-6; 7 nucleotides line up with TRBD1. Looked up from germline, CDR1 is SGHVS and CDR2 is FQNEAQ. The CDR3 runs 17 residues. Trimming cost V 5 bases and J 0 bases; bases outside gene matches: 7. CDR3 in DNA: TGTGCCAGCAGCCAAAGGACAGGACCCTCTGGGGCCAACGTCCTGACTTTC. Translating gives CASSQRTGPSGANVLTF.

The chain carries TRBV4-1 and TRBJ2-5; 7 nucleotides agree with TRBD1. The CDR3 spans 16 residues. Looked up from germline, CDR1 is MGHRA and CDR2 is YSYEKL. The V segment lost 1 base and the J segment 2 bases; nucleotides outside the gene matches: 7. Here the CDR3 reads CASSQVPGTAQETQYF. CDR3 bases: TGCGCCAGCAGCCAAGTTCCCGGGACAGCTCAAGAGACCCAGTACTTC.

J is TRBJ2-2 and V is TRBV6-1; D uncertain. This CDR3 region has 13 residues. V dropped 4 bases and J dropped 9 bases, with 12 bases sitting between them. Germline CDR1 is MNHNS and CDR2 is SASEGT. The CDR3 sequence: CASSASYSWELFF. DNA of the CDR3: TGTGCCAGCAGTGCCTCGTATTCCTGGGAGCTGTTTTTT.

This clone appeared a single time. The chain links TRBV7-8 to TRBJ2-7, with D possibly TRBD1 on 5 matching bases. CDR3 length equals 15 residues. The germline V gene has CDR1 SGHVS and CDR2 FQNEAQ. V was clipped by 5 bases and J by 2 bases, with 16 bases between them. CDR3 residues: CASSNEPTATYEQYF. The CDR3 nucleotides read TGTGCCAGCAGCAACGAACCGACAGCTACCTACGAGCAGTACTTC.

The chain is built from TRBV5-4 and TRBJ2-7; 7 bases agree with TRBD1. Germline V gene lookup returns CDR1 SGHNT and CDR2 YYREEE (reference sequence). This CDR3 has 13 amino acids. V gave up 4 bases and J gave up 5 bases; unmatched junction bases: 6. In DNA, the CDR3 is TGTGCCAGCAGCCGACAGGGTACGGACGAGCAGTACTTC. Translating gives CASSRQGTDEQYF.

V usage is TRBV6-5 and J usage is TRBJ2-7; 8 positions agree with TRBD2. The CDR3 length is 12 residues. With 6 bases clipped from V and 13 bases from J, the junction kept 11 bases outside the gene matches. The germline gives CDR1 MNHEY, CDR2 SVGAGI. The CDR3 DNA is TGTGCCAGCAGGAAATTGCGGGGGGAGTCATACTTC. It yields the protein CASRKLRGESYF.

The J gene is TRBJ2-3, the V gene TRBV4-1; unclear D gene. The CDR3 length is 12 residues. CDR1 is MGHRA and CDR2 is YSYEKL in the germline V gene. The V end was cut by 5 bases, the J end by 6 bases, with 9 bases between. The DNA for the CDR3 is TGCGCCAGCAGCAAGACGAGGGATACGCAGTATTTT. Translating it yields CASSKTRDTQYF.

This chain connects TRBV4-1 to TRBJ1-1, with D perhaps TRBD1 (5 bases). Germline-derived CDR1 and CDR2 are MGHRA and YSYEKL. CDR3 length: 15 amino acids. Trimming took off 3 bases at V and 1 base at J, with 12 bases between the two ends. In DNA form, the CDR3 reads TGCGCCAGCAGCCATCCCGACAGACCGAACACTGAAGCTTTCTTT. This encodes CASSHPDRPNTEAFF.

The chain employs TRBV7-9 and TRBJ2-1; D might be TRBD2 (7 bases). Trimming pared 2 bases from V and 3 bases from J, leaving 14 bases between. CDR3 size: 16 residues. The V gene's germline CDR1 is SEHNR and CDR2 FQNEAQ (reference sequence). The CDR3 here is CASSLSGGRVYNEQFF. CDR3 nucleotide sequence: TGTGCCAGCAGCTTATCCGGGGGGCGCGTCTACAATGAGCAGTTCTTC.

The chain recombines TRBV15 with TRBJ1-4; 9 bases match TRBD1. V shed 2 bases, J shed 10 bases, and the junction held 5 bases outside the gene matches. There are 14 residues in the CDR3. Germline loops: CDR1 LNHNV, CDR2 YYDKDF (reference sequence). CDR3 DNA: TGTGCCACCAGCAGAAAGACGGGACAGGGAAAACTGTTTTTT. It specifies CATSRKTGQGKLFF.

The rearrangement links TRBV4-1 to TRBJ1-5, with unresolved D. The V end was cut by 0 bases, the J end by 2 bases, with 11 bases between. The CDR3 is made up of 16 amino acids. The germline CDR1 and CDR2 sequences are MGHRA and YSYEKL. DNA for the CDR3: TGCGCCAGCAGCCAAGAGTCAGGCCTCGGCAATCAGCCCCAGCATTTT. Its translation: CASSQESGLGNQPQHF.

The rearrangement joins TRBV7-2 to TRBJ2-7; the match to TRBD1 covers 10 bases. The CDR3 extends over 12 amino acids. Losses at the gene ends were 6 bases for V and 6 bases for J; bases not matched to a gene: 2. Germline CDR1 reads SGHTA; CDR2 reads FQGNSA. CDR3 sequence: CASSRDRGEQYF. Here the CDR3 DNA reads TGTGCCAGCAGTCGGGACAGGGGCGAGCAGTACTTC.

With regard to this clone: At one of its ends the junction is not consistent with the germline gene, which may arise from a read error. The rearrangement links TRBV14 to TRBJ2-1; 9 nucleotides line up with TRBD2. The CDR3 runs to 15 residues. The germline V gene encodes CDR1 SGHDN and CDR2 FVKESK. CDR3 amino acids: CASRAGLAGWNEQFF. The CDR3 DNA reads TGTGCCAGCAGGGCGGGCCTAGCGGGGTGGAATGAACAGTTCTTC.

This clone has just one count. The same CDR3 arises from other DNA sequences in this sample as well. V gene TRBV7-9 combines with J gene TRBJ2-3; weak D call: TRBD1 (5 bases). Looked up from germline, CDR1 is SEHNR and CDR2 is FQNEAQ (reference sequence). This CDR3 has 14 amino acids. The ends were cut back, 0 bases at V and 3 bases at J, with 7 bases in the middle. As DNA, the CDR3 is TGTGCCAGCAGCTTAGCGGGGCGAACAGATACGCAGTATTTT. Encoded protein: CASSLAGRTDTQYF.

This sequence joins TRBV5-1 and TRBJ2-3; 7 bases are shared with TRBD2. Germline values: CDR1 SGHRS, CDR2 YFSETQ. The CDR3 length is 13 residues. The J segment lost 5 bases and the V segment lost 4 bases, leaving 4 bases of the junction unmatched. The CDR3 reads CASSPGRVDTQYF. The CDR3 region has the DNA TGCGCCAGCAGCCCGGGGAGGGTAGATACGCAGTATTTT.

The chain couples TRBV6-6 to TRBJ1-1; 9 bases line up with TRBD1. In germline, CDR1 is MNHNY, CDR2 SVGAGI (reference sequence). This CDR3 has 16 amino acids. Unmatched junction bases numbered 14, after V lost 7 bases and J lost 5 bases. The CDR3 region is CASKKRSDRGSTEAFF. CDR3 DNA: TGTGCCAGCAAAAAACGATCGGACAGGGGATCTACTGAAGCTTTCTTT.

This clone occurred a few times. The rearrangement uses TRBV4-1 and TRBJ2-1; TRBD2 matches 14 bases. The CDR3 runs 17 residues. V dropped 1 base and J dropped 4; count of bases not matched to a gene: 3. Germline V gene data show CDR1 as MGHRA and CDR2 as YSYEKL. The CDR3 reads CASSQGLAGGHYNEQFF. Written as DNA, the CDR3 is TGCGCCAGCAGCCAAGGACTAGCGGGGGGGCATTACAATGAGCAGTTCTTC.